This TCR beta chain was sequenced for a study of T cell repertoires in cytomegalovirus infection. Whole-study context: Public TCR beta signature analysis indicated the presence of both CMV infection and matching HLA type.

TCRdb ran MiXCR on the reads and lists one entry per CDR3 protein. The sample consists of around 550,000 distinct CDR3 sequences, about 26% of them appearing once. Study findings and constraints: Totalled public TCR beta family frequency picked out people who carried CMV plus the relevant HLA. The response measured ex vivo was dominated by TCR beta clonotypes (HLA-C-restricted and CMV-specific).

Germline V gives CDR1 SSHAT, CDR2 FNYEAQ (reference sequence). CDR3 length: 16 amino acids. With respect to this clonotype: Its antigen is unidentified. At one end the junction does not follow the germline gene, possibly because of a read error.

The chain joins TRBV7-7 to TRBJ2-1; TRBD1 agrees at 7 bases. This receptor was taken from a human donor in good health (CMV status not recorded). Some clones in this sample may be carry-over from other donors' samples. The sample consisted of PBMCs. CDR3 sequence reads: CASSRDRRRPYNEQFF. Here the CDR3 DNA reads TGTGCTAGCAGCAGGGACAGACGACGACCCTACAATGAGCAGTTCTTC.